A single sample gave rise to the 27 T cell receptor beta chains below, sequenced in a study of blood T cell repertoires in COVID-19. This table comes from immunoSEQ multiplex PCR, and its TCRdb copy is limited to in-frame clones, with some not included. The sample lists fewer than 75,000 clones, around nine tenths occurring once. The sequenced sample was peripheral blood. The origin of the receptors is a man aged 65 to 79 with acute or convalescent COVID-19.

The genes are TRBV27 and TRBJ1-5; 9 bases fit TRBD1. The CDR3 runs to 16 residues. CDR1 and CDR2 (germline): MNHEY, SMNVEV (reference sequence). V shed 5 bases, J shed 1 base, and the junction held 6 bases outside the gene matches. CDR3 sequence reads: CASSPLDRGSNQPQHF. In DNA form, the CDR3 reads TGTGCCAGCAGTCCATTAGACAGGGGGAGCAATCAGCCCCAGCATTTT.

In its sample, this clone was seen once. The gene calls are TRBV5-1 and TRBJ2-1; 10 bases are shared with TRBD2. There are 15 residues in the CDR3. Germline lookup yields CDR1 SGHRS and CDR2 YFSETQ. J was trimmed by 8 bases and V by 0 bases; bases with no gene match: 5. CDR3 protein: CASSLEASGGHEQFF. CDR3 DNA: TGCGCCAGCAGCTTGGAAGCTAGCGGGGGCCATGAGCAGTTCTTC. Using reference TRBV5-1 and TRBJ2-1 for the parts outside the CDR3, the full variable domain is KAGVTQTPRYLIKTRGQQVTLSCSPISGHRSVSWYQQTPGQGLQFLFEYFSETQRNKGNFPGRFSGRQFSNSRSEMNVSTLELGDSALYLCASSLEASGGHEQFFGPGTRLTVL.

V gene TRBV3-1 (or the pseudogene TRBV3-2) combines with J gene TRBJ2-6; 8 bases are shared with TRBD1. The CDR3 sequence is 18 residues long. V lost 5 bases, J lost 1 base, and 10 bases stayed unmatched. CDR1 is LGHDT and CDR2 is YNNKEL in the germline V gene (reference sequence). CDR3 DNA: TGTGCCAGCAGCTACCACGGCAGGGGGCGGTCTGGGGCCAACGTCCTGACTTTC. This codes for CASSYHGRGRSGANVLTF.

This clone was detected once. The DNA for the CDR3 is TGTGCCACCAGCAGAGATCCGACGGGGAACTATGGCTACACCTTC. The encoded protein is CATSRDPTGNYGYTF. The chain recombines TRBV15 with TRBJ1-2; D remains unclear. Per the germline V gene, CDR1 is LNHNV and CDR2 is YYDKDF (reference sequence). Trimming pared 0 bases from V and 2 bases from J, leaving 10 bases between. The CDR3 totals 15 residues.

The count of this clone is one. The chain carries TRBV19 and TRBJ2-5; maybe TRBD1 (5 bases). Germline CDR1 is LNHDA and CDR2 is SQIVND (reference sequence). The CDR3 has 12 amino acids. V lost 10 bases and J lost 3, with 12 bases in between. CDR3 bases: TGTGCCAAAGGAACAGGAAAAGAGACCCAGTACTTC. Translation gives CAKGTGKETQYF. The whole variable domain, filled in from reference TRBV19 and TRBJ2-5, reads DGGITQSPKYLFRKEGQNVTLSCEQNLNHDAMYWYRQDPGQGLRLIYYSQIVNDFQKGDIAEGYSVSREKKESFPLTVTSAQKNPTAFYLCAKGTGKETQYFGPGTRLLVL.

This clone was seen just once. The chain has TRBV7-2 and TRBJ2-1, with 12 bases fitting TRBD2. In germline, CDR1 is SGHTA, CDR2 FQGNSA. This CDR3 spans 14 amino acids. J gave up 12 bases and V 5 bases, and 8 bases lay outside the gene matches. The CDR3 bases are TGTGCCAGCAGCACAACTAGCGGGGGGAGATCGCAGTTCTTC. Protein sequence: CASSTTSGGRSQFF.

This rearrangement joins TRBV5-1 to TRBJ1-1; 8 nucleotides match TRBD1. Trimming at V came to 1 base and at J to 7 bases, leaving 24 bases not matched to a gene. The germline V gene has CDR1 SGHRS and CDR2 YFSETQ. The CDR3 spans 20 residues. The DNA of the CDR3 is TGCGCCAGCAGCTTGTCCTCGGGGGCCCGACAGGGGAGTTTTGAGCTTGAAGCTTTCTTT. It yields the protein CASSLSSGARQGSFELEAFF.

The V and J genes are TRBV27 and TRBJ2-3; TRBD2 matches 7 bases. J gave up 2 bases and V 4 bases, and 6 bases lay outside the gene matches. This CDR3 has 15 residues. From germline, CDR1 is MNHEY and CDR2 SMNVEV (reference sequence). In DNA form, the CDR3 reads TGTGCCAGCAGTTCCCTAGCGGTGAACACAGATACGCAGTATTTT. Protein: CASSSLAVNTDTQYF.

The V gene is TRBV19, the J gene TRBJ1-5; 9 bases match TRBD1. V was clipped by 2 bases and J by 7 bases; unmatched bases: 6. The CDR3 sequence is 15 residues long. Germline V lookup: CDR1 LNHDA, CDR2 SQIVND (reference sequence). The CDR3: CASSIWTGARQPQHF. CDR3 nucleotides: TGTGCCAGTAGTATATGGACAGGGGCACGACAGCCCCAGCATTTT.

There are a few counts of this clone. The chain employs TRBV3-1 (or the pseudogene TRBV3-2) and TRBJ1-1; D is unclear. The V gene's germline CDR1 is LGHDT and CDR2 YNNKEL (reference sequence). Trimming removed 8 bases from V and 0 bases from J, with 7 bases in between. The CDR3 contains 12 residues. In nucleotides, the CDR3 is TGTGCCAGCGGACTCTTGAACACTGAAGCTTTCTTT. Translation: CASGLLNTEAFF.

The CDR3 DNA sequence: TGTGCCAGCAGCCGGACAGGGCTTTCCGAAAAACTGTTTTTT. As protein: CASSRTGLSEKLFF. This rearrangement joins TRBV2 to TRBJ1-4; 8 nucleotides match TRBD1. Trimming at V came to 6 bases and at J to 8 bases, leaving 8 bases not matched to a gene. Germline lookup yields CDR1 SNHLY and CDR2 FYNNEI. CDR3 length: 14 amino acids.

The CDR3 nucleotides read TGCGCCAGCAGCCAAGTTTTGGTAGCGGGGGATACGCAGTATTTT. Translation gives CASSQVLVAGDTQYF. The chain combines TRBV4-3 with TRBJ2-3; 8 nucleotides match TRBD2. CDR3 size: 15 residues. Germline V gene data show CDR1 as LGHNA and CDR2 as YSLEER. The junction had 6 bases not matched to a gene; V was cut back by 1 base and J by 6 bases.

The CDR3 here is CATSDLGRNEQFF. In DNA form, the CDR3 reads TGTGCCACCAGTGATTTGGGGCGTAATGAGCAGTTCTTC. The rearrangement links TRBV24-1 to TRBJ2-1; D gene unclear. This CDR3 region has 13 residues. The germline gives CDR1 KGHDR, CDR2 SFDVKD. The germline V and J ends were trimmed by 0 bases and 7 bases, with 6 bases remaining between them.

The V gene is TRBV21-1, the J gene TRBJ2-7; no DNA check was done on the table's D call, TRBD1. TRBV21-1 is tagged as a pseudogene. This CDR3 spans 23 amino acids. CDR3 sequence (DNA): TGTGCCAGCAGCAAAGCATTCATTATTCCGGGACAGGGCCCGCCACTTAGCTCCTACGAGCAGTACTTC. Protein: CASSKAFIIPGQGPPLSSYEQYF.

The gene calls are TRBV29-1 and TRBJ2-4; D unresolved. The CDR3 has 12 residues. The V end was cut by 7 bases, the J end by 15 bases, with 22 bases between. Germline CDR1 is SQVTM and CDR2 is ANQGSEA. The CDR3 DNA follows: TGCAGCGCCATACTTTCCCAAAACGTGGTGTACTTC. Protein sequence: CSAILSQNVVYF.

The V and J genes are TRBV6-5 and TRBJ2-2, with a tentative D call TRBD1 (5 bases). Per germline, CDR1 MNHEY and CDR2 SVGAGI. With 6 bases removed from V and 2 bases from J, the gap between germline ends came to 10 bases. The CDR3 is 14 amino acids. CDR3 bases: TGTGCCAGCAGCCCCGACAGAAACACCGGGGAGCTGTTTTTT. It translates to CASSPDRNTGELFF.

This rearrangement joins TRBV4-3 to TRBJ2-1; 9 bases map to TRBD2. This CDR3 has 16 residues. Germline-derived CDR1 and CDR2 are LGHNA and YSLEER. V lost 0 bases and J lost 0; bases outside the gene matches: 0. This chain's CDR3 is CASSQDSGSSYNEQFF. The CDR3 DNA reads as TGCGCCAGCAGCCAAGATAGCGGGAGCTCCTACAATGAGCAGTTCTTC.

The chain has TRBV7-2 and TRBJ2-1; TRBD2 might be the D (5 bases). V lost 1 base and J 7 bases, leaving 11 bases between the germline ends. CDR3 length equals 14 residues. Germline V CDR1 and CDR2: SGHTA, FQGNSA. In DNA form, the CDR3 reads TGTGCCAGCAGCTTAGTCCGACGGGGTAATGAGCAGTTCTTC. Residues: CASSLVRRGNEQFF.

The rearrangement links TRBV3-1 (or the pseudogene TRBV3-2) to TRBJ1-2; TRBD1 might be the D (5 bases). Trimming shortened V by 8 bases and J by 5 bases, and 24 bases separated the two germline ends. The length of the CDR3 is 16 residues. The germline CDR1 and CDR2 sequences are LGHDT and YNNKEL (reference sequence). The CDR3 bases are TGTGCCAGCTCTGAGCCCCCGGGGGGGGTGGGGTATGGCTACACCTTC. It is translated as CASSEPPGGVGYGYTF.

The CDR3 DNA sequence: TGCGCCAGCAGCTTGGGCACAATCGGAGGCTACGAGCAGTACTTC. This gives the protein CASSLGTIGGYEQYF. V gene TRBV5-1 combines with J gene TRBJ2-7; weak D call: TRBD2 (5 bases). Trimming cost V 0 bases and J 3 bases, with 13 bases left between them. Per the germline V gene, CDR1 is SGHRS and CDR2 is YFSETQ. The CDR3 has 15 residues.

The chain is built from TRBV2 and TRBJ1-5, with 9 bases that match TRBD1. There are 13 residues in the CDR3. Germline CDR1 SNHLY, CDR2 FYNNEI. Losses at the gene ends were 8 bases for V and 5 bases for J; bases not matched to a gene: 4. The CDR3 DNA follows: TGTGCCAGCGACGGACAGGGGTATCAGCCCCAGCATTTT. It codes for CASDGQGYQPQHF.

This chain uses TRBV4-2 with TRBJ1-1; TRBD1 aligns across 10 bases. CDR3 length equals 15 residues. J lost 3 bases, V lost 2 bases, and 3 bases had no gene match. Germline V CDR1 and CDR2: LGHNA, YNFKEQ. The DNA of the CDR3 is TGTGCCAGCAGCCAATCGACAGGGGGCCACACTGAAGCTTTCTTT. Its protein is CASSQSTGGHTEAFF.

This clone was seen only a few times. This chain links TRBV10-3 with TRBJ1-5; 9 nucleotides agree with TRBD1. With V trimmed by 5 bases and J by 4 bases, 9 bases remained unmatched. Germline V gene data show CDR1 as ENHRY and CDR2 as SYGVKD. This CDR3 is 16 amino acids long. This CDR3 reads CAISPGTGKQNQPQHF. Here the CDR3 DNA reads TGTGCCATCAGTCCCGGGACAGGGAAACAAAATCAGCCCCAGCATTTT.

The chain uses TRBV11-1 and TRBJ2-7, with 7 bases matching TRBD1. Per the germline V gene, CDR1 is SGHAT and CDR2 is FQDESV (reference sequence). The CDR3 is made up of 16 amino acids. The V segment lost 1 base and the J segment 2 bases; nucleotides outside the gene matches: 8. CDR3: CASSLEWTGRTYEQYF. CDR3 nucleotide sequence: TGTGCCAGCAGCTTAGAGTGGACAGGAAGAACCTACGAGCAGTACTTC.

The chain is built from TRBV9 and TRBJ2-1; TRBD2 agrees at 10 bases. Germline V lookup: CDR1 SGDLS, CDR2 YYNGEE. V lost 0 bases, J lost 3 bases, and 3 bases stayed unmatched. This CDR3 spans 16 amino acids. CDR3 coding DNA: TGTGCCAGCAGCGTAGCTAGCGGGGGCGGCTACAATGAGCAGTTCTTC. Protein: CASSVASGGGYNEQFF.

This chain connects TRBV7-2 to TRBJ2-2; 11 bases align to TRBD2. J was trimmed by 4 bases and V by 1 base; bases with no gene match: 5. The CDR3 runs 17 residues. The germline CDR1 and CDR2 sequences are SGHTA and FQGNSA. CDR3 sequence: CASSLGLAGGSTGELFF. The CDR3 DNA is TGTGCCAGCAGCTTAGGGTTAGCGGGGGGGAGCACCGGGGAGCTGTTTTTT.

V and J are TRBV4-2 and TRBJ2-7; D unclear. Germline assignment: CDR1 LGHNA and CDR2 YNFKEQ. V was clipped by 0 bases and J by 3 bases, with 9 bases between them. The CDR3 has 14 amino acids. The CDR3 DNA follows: TGTGCCAGCAGCCAAGATAGCCAGCTCTACGAGCAGTACTTC. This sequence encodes CASSQDSQLYEQYF.